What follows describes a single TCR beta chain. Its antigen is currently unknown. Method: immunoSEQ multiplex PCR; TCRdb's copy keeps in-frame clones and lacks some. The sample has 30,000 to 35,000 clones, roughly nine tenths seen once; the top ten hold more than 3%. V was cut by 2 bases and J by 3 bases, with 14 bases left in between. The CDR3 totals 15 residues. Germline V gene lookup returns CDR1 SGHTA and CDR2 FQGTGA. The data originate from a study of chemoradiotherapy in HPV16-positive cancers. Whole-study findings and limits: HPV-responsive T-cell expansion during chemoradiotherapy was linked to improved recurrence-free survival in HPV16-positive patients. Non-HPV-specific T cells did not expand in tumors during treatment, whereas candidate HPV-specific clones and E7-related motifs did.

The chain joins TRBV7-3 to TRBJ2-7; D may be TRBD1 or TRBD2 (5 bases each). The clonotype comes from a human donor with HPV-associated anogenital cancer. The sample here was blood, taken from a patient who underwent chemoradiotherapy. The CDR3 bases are TGTGCCAGCAGCTTATCACCGGGACGGTACTACGAGCAGTACTTC. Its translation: CASSLSPGRYYEQYF. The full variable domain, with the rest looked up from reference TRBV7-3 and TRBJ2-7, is GAGVSQTPSNKVTEKGKYVELRCDPISGHTALYWYRQSLGQGPEFLIYFQGTGAADDSGLPNDRFFAVRPEGSVSTLKIQRTERGDSAVYLCASSLSPGRYYEQYFGPGTRLTVT.